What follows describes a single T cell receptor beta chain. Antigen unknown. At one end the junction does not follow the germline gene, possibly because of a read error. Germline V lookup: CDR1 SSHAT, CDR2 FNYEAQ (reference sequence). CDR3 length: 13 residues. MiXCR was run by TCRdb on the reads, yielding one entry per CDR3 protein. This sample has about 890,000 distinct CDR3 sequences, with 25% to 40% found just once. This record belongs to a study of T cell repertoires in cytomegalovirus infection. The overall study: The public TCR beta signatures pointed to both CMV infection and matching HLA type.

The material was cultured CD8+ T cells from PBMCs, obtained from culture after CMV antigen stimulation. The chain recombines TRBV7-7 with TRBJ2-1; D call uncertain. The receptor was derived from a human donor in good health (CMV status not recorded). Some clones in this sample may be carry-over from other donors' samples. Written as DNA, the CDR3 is TGTGCTAGCAGCTTAGAGGCCGTCGATGAGCAGTTCTTC. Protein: CASSLEAVDEQFF.